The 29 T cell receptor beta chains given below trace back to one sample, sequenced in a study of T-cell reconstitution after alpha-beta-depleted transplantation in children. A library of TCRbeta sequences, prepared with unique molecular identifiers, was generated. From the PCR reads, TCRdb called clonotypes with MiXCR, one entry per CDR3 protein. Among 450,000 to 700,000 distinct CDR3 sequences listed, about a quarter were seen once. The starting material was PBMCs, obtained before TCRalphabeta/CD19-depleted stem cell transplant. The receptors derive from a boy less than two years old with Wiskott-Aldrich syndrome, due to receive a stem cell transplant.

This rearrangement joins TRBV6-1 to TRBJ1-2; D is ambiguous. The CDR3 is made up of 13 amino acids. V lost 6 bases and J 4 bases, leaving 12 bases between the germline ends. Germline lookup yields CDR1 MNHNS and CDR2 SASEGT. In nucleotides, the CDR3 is TGTGCCAGCAGCCAACGGGAACTCTATGGCTACACCTTC. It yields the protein CASSQRELYGYTF.

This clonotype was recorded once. The CDR3 region is CASSLGAARVYNEQFF. CDR3 nucleotides: TGTGCCAGCAGCTTAGGGGCCGCGAGGGTATACAATGAGCAGTTCTTC. This sequence joins TRBV11-2 and TRBJ2-1, with D perhaps TRBD2 (5 bases). The ends were cut back, 1 base at V and 4 bases at J, with 14 bases in the middle. The CDR3 covers 16 residues. CDR1 SGHAT and CDR2 FQNNGV come from the germline V gene.

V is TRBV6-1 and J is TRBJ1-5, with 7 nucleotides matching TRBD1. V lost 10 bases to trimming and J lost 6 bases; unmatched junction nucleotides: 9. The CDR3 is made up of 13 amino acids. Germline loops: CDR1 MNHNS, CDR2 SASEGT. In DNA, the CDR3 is TGTGCCATAGTACGACAGGGTGGTCAGCCCCAGCATTTT. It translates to CAIVRQGGQPQHF.

CDR3 amino acids: CASFGPKVNTEAFF. In DNA, the CDR3 is TGTGCCAGCTTTGGACCCAAAGTAAACACTGAAGCTTTCTTT. The chain links TRBV2 to TRBJ1-1; no clear D gene. Germline V gene lookup returns CDR1 SNHLY and CDR2 FYNNEI. With 8 bases removed from V and 2 bases from J, the gap between germline ends came to 15 bases. This CDR3 is 14 amino acids long.

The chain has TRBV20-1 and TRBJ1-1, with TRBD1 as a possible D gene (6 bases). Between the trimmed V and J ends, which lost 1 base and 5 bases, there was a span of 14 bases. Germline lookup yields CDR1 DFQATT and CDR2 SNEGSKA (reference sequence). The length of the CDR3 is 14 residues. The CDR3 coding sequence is TGCAGTGCTAGAGGTAGGGTAGGGGGAACTGAAGCTTTCTTT. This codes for CSARGRVGGTEAFF.

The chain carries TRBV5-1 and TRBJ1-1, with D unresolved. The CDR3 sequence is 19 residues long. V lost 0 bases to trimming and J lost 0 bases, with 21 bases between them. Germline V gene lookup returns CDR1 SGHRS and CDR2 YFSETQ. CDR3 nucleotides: TGCGCCAGCAGCTTGGGGCAACGGGCTCTGGGCTCCATGAACACTGAAGCTTTCTTT. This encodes CASSLGQRALGSMNTEAFF.

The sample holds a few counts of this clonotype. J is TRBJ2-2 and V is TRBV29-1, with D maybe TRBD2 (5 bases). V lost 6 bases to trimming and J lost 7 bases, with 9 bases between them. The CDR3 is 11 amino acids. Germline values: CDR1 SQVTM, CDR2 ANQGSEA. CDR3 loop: CSVHGSGELFF. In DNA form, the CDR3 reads TGCAGCGTCCATGGGAGCGGGGAGCTGTTTTTT.

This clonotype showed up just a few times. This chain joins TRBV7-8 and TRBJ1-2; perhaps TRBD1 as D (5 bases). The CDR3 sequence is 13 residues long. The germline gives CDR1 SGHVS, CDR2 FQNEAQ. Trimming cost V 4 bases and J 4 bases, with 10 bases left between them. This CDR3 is CASSSGTVYGYTF. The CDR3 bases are TGTGCCAGCAGCTCCGGGACGGTCTATGGCTACACCTTC.

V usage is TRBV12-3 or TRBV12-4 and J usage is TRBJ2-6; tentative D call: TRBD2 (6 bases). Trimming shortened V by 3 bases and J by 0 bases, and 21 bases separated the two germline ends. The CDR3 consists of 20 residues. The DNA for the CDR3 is TGTGCCAGCAGTTTGGACTATACCGGGACTGTTAGCTCTGGGGCCAACGTCCTGACTTTC. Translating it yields CASSLDYTGTVSSGANVLTF.

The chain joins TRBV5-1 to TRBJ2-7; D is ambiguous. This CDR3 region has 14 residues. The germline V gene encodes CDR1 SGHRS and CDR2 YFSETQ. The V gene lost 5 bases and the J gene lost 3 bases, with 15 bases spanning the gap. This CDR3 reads CASRWGQGSYEQYF. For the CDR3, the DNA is TGCGCCAGCAGATGGGGTCAAGGAAGCTACGAGCAGTACTTC.

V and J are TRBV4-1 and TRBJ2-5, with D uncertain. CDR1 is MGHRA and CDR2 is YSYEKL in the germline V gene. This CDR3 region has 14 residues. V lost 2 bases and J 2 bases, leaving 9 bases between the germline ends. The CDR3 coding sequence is TGCGCCAGCAGCCAAAGAAGGTATCAAGAGACCCAGTACTTC. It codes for CASSQRRYQETQYF.

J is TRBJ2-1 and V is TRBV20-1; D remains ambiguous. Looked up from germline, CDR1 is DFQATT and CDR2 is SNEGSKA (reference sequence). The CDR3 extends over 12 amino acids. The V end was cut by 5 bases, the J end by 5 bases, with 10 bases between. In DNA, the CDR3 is TGCAGTGCTCTCCAGCAGAACAATGAGCAGTTCTTC. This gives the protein CSALQQNNEQFF.

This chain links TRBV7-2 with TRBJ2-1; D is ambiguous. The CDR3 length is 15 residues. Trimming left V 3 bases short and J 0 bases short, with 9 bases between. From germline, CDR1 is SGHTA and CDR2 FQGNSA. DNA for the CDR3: TGTGCCAGCAGCTTCGGGTCTAGCTCCTACAATGAGCAGTTCTTC. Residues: CASSFGSSSYNEQFF.

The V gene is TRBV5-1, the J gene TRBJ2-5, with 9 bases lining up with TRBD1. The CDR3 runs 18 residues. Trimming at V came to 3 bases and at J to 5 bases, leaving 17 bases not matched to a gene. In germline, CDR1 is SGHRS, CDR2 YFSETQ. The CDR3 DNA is TGCGCCAGCAGCTCCCCGCGAACCGGGACAGGGTATATGGAGACCCAGTACTTC. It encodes CASSSPRTGTGYMETQYF.

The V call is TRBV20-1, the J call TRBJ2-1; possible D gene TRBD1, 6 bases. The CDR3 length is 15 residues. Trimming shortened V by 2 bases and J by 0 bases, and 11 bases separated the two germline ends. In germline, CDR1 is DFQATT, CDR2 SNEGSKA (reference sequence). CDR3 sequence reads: CSARSGTSSYNEQFF. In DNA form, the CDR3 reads TGCAGTGCTAGATCTGGGACAAGCTCCTACAATGAGCAGTTCTTC.

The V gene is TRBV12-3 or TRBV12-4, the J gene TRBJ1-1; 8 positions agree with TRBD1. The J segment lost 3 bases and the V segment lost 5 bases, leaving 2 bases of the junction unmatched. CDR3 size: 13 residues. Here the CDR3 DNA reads TGTGCCAGCAGTAAGACAGGGGACACTGAAGCTTTCTTT. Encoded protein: CASSKTGDTEAFF.

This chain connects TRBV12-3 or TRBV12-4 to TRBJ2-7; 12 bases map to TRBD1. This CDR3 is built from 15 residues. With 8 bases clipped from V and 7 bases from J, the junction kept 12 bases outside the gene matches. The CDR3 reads CASLSRDRGRGEQYF. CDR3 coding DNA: TGTGCCAGCCTCTCCCGGGACAGGGGGCGAGGAGAGCAGTACTTC.

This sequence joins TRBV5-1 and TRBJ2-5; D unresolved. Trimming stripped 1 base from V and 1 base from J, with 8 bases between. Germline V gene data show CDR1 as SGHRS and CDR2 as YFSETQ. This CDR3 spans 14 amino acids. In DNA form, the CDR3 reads TGCGCCAGCAGCTTGAAACCCCTCCAAGAGACCCAGTACTTC. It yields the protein CASSLKPLQETQYF.

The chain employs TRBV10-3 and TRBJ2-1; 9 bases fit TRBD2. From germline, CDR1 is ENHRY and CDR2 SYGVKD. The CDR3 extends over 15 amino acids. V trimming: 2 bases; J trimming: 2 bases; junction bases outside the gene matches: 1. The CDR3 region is CAISEAGGPYNEQFF. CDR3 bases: TGTGCCATCAGTGAGGCGGGAGGGCCCTACAATGAGCAGTTCTTC.

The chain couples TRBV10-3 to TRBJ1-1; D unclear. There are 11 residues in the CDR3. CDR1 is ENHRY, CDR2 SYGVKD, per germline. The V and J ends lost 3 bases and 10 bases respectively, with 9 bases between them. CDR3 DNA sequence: TGTGCCATCAGTGATTATCAGGTAGCTTTCTTT. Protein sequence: CAISDYQVAFF.

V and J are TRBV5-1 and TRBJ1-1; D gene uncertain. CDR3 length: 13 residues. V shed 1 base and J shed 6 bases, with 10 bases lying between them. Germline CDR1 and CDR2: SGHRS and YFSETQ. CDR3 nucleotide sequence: TGCGCCAGCAGCTTGTCTGTGCAGGCTGAAGCTTTCTTT. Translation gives CASSLSVQAEAFF.

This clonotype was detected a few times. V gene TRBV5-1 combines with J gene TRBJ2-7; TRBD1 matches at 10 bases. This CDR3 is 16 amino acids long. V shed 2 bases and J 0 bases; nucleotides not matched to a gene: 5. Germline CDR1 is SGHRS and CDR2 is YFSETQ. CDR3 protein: CASSLLGTGVSYEQYF. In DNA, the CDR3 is TGCGCCAGCAGCTTACTAGGGACAGGGGTCTCCTACGAGCAGTACTTC.

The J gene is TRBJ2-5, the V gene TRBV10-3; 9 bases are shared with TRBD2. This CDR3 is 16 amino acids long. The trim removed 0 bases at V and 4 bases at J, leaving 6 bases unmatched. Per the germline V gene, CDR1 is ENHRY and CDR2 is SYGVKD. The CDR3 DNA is TGTGCCATCAGTGAGTCTAGAGCGGGAGGACTAGAGACCCAGTACTTC. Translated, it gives CAISESRAGGLETQYF.

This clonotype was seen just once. The CDR3 loop reads CASSWGLAGSAQYF. The DNA of the CDR3 is TGCGCCAGCAGCTGGGGACTAGCGGGAAGCGCGCAGTATTTT. This chain connects TRBV5-1 to TRBJ2-3; 13 positions match TRBD2. The CDR3 consists of 14 residues. Germline trimming cut 3 bases from V and 10 bases from J; bases unmatched to any gene: 5. Germline V CDR1 and CDR2: SGHRS, YFSETQ.

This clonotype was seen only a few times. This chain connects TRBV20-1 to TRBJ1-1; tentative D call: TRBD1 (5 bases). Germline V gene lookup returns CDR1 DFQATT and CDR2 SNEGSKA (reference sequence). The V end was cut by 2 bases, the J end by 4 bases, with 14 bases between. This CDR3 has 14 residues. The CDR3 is CSARKGGASTEAFF. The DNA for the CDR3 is TGCAGTGCTAGAAAGGGAGGGGCCAGCACTGAAGCTTTCTTT.

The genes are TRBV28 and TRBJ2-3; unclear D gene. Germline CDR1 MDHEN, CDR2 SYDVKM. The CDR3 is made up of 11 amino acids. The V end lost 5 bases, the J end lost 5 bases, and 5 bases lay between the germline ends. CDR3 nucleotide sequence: TGTGCCAGCAGTAAAATAGATACGCAGTATTTT. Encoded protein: CASSKIDTQYF.

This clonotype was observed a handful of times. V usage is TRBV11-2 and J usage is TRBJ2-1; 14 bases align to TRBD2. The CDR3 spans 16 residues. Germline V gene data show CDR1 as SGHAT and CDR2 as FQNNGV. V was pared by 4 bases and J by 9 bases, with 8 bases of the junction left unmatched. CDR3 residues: CASSSGLAGVGVEQFF. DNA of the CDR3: TGTGCCAGCAGCTCGGGACTAGCGGGAGTTGGTGTTGAGCAGTTCTTC. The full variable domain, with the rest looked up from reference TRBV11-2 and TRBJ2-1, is EAGVAQSPRYKIIEKRQSVAFWCNPISGHATLYWYQQILGQGPKLLIQFQNNGVVDDSQLPKDRFSAERLKGVDSTLKIQPAKLEDSAVYLCASSSGLAGVGVEQFFGPGTRLTVL.

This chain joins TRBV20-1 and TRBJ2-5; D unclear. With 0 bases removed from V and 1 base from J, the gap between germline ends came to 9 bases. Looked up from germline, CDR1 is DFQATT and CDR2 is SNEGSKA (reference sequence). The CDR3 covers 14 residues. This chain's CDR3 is CSARDRSIQETQYF. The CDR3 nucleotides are TGCAGTGCTAGAGATCGGTCCATCCAAGAGACCCAGTACTTC.

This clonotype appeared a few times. CDR3 sequence (DNA): TGTGCCAGCAGTTTTTTACCCAATGATGGAACCCAGCATTTT. Protein sequence: CASSFLPNDGTQHF. The V call is TRBV12-3 or TRBV12-4, the J call TRBJ1-5; no firm D call. This CDR3 has 14 amino acids. Trimming pared 3 bases from V and 11 bases from J, leaving 17 bases between.